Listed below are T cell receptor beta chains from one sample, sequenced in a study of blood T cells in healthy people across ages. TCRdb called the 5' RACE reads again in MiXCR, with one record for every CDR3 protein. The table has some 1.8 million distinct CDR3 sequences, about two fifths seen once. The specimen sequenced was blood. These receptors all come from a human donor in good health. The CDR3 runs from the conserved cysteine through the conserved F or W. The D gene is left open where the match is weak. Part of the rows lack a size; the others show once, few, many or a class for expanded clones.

CDR3aa: CASSPMSGNNSPLHF
CDR3nt: TGTGCCAGCAGCCCAATGTCGGGGAATAATTCACCCCTCCACTTT
len: 15
v_gene: TRBV7-8
j_gene: TRBJ1-6
abundance: .
d_gene: .

CDR3aa: CATSDEKTSEAFF
CDR3nt: TGTGCCACCAGTGATGAAAAAACCAGTGAAGCTTTCTTT
len: 13
v_gene: TRBV24-1
j_gene: TRBJ1-1
abundance: .
d_gene: .

CDR3aa: CASSLRSWDTGELFF
CDR3nt: TGCGCCAGCAGCTTGCGGTCATGGGACACCGGGGAGCTGTTTTTT
len: 15
v_gene: TRBV5-1
j_gene: TRBJ2-2
abundance: .
d_gene: .

CDR3aa: CATSDPGGGGYNEQFF
CDR3nt: TGTGCCACCAGTGATCCCGGGGGAGGGGGGTACAATGAGCAGTTCTTC
len: 16
v_gene: TRBV24-1
j_gene: TRBJ2-1
abundance: .
d_gene: .

CDR3aa: CASGVGNEQYF
CDR3nt: TGCGCCAGCGGAGTGGGTAACGAGCAGTACTTC
len: 11
v_gene: TRBV12-3/TRBV12-4
j_gene: TRBJ2-7
abundance: many
d_gene: .

CDR3aa: CASRELGREIYGYTF
CDR3nt: TGTGCCAGCAGGGAGTTGGGCCGCGAGATCTATGGCTACACCTTC
len: 15
v_gene: TRBV6-1
j_gene: TRBJ1-2
abundance: many
d_gene: .

CDR3aa: CASSHLAGGPYNEQFF
CDR3nt: TGTGCCAGCAGTCACTTAGCGGGGGGGCCTTACAATGAGCAGTTCTTC
len: 16
v_gene: TRBV6-5
j_gene: TRBJ2-1
abundance: few
d_gene: TRBD2

CDR3aa: CASSPLARYGYTF
CDR3nt: TGTGCCAGCTCCCCGTTGGCTCGGTATGGCTACACCTTC
len: 13
v_gene: TRBV6-6
j_gene: TRBJ1-2
abundance: few
d_gene: .

CDR3aa: CASSLEGQGAPLHF
CDR3nt: TGTGCCAGCAGCTTAGAGGGCCAGGGTGCACCCCTCCACTTT
len: 14
v_gene: TRBV7-2
j_gene: TRBJ1-6
abundance: .
d_gene: .

CDR3aa: CASTLDADYGYTF
CDR3nt: TGTGCCAGCACCCTAGACGCCGACTATGGCTACACCTTC
len: 13
v_gene: TRBV6-1
j_gene: TRBJ1-2
abundance: .
d_gene: .

CDR3aa: CASSHSMHGTEAFF
CDR3nt: TGTGCCAGCAGCCACTCGATGCACGGGACGGAAGCTTTCTTT
len: 14
v_gene: TRBV4-2
j_gene: TRBJ1-1
abundance: .
d_gene: .

CDR3aa: CASSSSLEGYSYNEQFF
CDR3nt: TGTGCCAGCAGTTCGAGCCTAGAAGGCTACTCCTACAATGAGCAGTTCTTC
len: 17
v_gene: TRBV28
j_gene: TRBJ2-1
abundance: .
d_gene: .

CDR3aa: CSVEGRGSYGYTF
CDR3nt: TGCAGCGTTGAAGGCAGGGGTTCCTATGGCTACACCTTC
len: 13
v_gene: TRBV29-1
j_gene: TRBJ1-2
abundance: once
d_gene: .

CDR3aa: CTSSQADTQYF
CDR3nt: TGTACCAGCTCACAGGCAGATACGCAGTATTTT
len: 11
v_gene: TRBV18
j_gene: TRBJ2-3
abundance: few
d_gene: .

CDR3aa: CASTLNRMADTQYF
CDR3nt: TGTGCCAGCACTCTTAATCGGATGGCAGATACGCAGTATTTT
len: 14
v_gene: TRBV5-5
j_gene: TRBJ2-3
abundance: .
d_gene: .

CDR3aa: CASSQDPRDRGRNEQFF
CDR3nt: TGTGCCAGCAGCCAAGATCCCCGGGACAGGGGACGCAATGAGCAGTTCTTC
len: 17
v_gene: TRBV14
j_gene: TRBJ2-1
abundance: few
d_gene: TRBD1

CDR3aa: CSAHTAVATDTQYF
CDR3nt: TGCAGTGCTCACACAGCGGTGGCCACAGATACGCAGTATTTT
len: 14
v_gene: TRBV20-1
j_gene: TRBJ2-3
abundance: many
d_gene: .

CDR3aa: CASSYVWGGIHQGQYF
CDR3nt: TGTGCCAGCAGTTATGTATGGGGAGGGATTCATCAGGGGCAGTACTTC
len: 16
v_gene: TRBV27
j_gene: TRBJ2-7
abundance: .
d_gene: TRBD2

CDR3aa: CASSFPPLGINEQYF
CDR3nt: TGTGCCAGCAGTTTTCCCCCTTTGGGGATCAACGAGCAGTACTTC
len: 15
v_gene: TRBV28
j_gene: TRBJ2-7
abundance: few
d_gene: .